Shown below are 12 T cell receptor beta chains from a single sample sequenced in a study of tumor-infiltrating lymphocytes in primary liver carcinoma. Germline DNA was also extracted, while the blood RNA originated from unsorted whole blood. A primer in the constant region served to generate TCR beta cDNA from approximately 450 ng of total RNA. Slightly modified ARM-PCR with three nested multiplex PCR rounds yielded TCR beta libraries. Amplification in the first two PCR rounds was performed using TRBV1-TRBV30 forward primers and a C-beta reverse primer for 9 to 11 cycles each. Each CDR3 protein gets one entry after TCRdb re-called the multiplex PCR reads with MiXCR. Of about 200,000 distinct CDR3 sequences listed, 65% were seen once; the top ten hold 6% to 8.5%. What was sequenced was peripheral blood. Receptors were obtained from a woman aged 55-70 years with primary liver carcinoma and hepatitis B virus infection.

Points on this clonotype: At one of its ends the junction is not consistent with the germline gene, which may arise from a read error. The chain couples TRBV30 to TRBJ2-1, with D perhaps TRBD1 (6 bases). This CDR3 has 14 residues. From germline, CDR1 is GTSNPN and CDR2 SVGIG (reference sequence). CDR3 DNA sequence: TGTGCCTGGGCGACAGGCCTGACCCACAATGAGCAGATCTTC. This codes for CAWATGLTHNEQIF.

This sequence joins TRBV11-2 and TRBJ2-1; 9 nucleotides match TRBD1. The CDR3 has 14 amino acids. V lost 5 bases, J lost 11 bases, and 10 bases stayed unmatched. CDR1 is SGHAT and CDR2 is FQNNGV in the germline V gene. Here the CDR3 reads CASSARDRVYKQFF. Written as DNA, the CDR3 is TGTGCCAGCAGCGCTCGGGACAGGGTCTACAAGCAGTTCTTC.

The genes are TRBV2 and TRBJ2-7, with 7 bases identical to TRBD1. The junction had 7 bases not matched to a gene; V was cut back by 7 bases and J by 7 bases. CDR3 length: 12 residues. Germline values: CDR1 SNHLY, CDR2 FYNNEI. The CDR3 nucleotides read TGTGCCAGCAAAGAGGGGGCCGGGGAGCAGTACTTC. This gives the protein CASKEGAGEQYF.

Concerning this clonotype: One base away lies a much larger clone, so this may be a sequencing read error. The chain has TRBV29-1 and TRBJ2-3; 10 bases fit TRBD2. Germline assignment: CDR1 SQVTM and CDR2 ANQGSEA. This CDR3 is built from 15 residues. CDR3 coding DNA: TGCAGCTTTGAACCGACTAGCGGGAGCACAGATACGCAGTATTTT. It yields the protein CSFEPTSGSTDTQYF.

Concerning this clonotype: The CDR3 does not end in the conserved phenylalanine or tryptophan, so this is likely a read error. The chain is built from TRBV5-1 and TRBJ2-3; no clear D gene. Germline V gene data show CDR1 as SGHRS and CDR2 as YFSETQ. The CDR3 is 14 residues long. The CDR3 coding sequence is TGCGCCTGCAGCTCCCGTCCGGGCGCAGATACGCAGTATTTA. Protein product: CACSSRPGADTQYL.

With respect to this clonotype: A read error is possible here, since a much larger clone lies one base away. This chain connects TRBV4-2 to TRBJ1-5; D may be TRBD1 (6 bases). The germline CDR1 and CDR2 sequences are LGHNA and YNFKEQ. The CDR3 loop spans 13 amino acids. Here the CDR3 reads CANSQGRGQPQHF. The CDR3 bases are TGTGCCAACAGCCAAGGCAGGGGACAGCCCCAGCATTTT.

The CDR3 region is CASSFRGFKADEQFF. The CDR3 DNA is TGTGCCAGCAGTTTCCGGGGCTTCAAGGCGGATGAGCAGTTCTTC. The V and J genes are TRBV28 and TRBJ2-1; D may correspond to TRBD1 or TRBD2 (5 bases each). This CDR3 has 15 amino acids. Germline V gene lookup returns CDR1 MDHEN and CDR2 SYDVKM. V lost 3 bases and J 8 bases, leaving 17 bases between the germline ends.

This clonotype was seen only a few times. This chain uses TRBV6-1 with TRBJ2-7; 9 bases fit TRBD1. With 4 bases clipped from V and 1 base from J, the junction kept 8 bases outside the gene matches. CDR3 length: 16 residues. Germline loops: CDR1 MNHNS, CDR2 SASEGT. CDR3 region: CASSGSAGTGSYEQYF. The CDR3 bases are TGTGCCAGCAGTGGGTCGGCCGGGACAGGGTCCTACGAGCAGTACTTC.

In this sample, this clonotype turned up a few times. The chain carries TRBV6-6 and TRBJ2-7, with 11 positions matching TRBD2. CDR1 and CDR2 (germline): MNHNY, SVGAGI (reference sequence). V gave up 6 bases and J gave up 3 bases; unmatched junction bases: 7. CDR3 length equals 15 residues. In DNA form, the CDR3 reads TGTGCCAGCAGGGGGGTACTAGCGGGGGACTACGAGCAGTACTTC. This translates into CASRGVLAGDYEQYF.

This clonotype was seen at least ten times. The gene calls are TRBV4-1 and TRBJ1-2; D not certain. The germline V gene has CDR1 MGHRA and CDR2 YSYEKL. Trimming pared 0 bases from V and 3 bases from J, leaving 11 bases between. The CDR3 sequence is 15 residues long. The CDR3 nucleotides are TGCGCCAGCAGCCAAGAAGGCCGACGAGACTATGGCTACACCTTC. Translated: CASSQEGRRDYGYTF.

This chain links TRBV29-1 with TRBJ2-7; TRBD2 matches 7 bases. The CDR3 has 15 residues. The germline V gene encodes CDR1 SQVTM and CDR2 ANQGSEA. V lost 4 bases to trimming and J lost 7 bases; unmatched junction nucleotides: 16. CDR3 amino acids: CSVGTPGGSPGEQYF. The CDR3 coding sequence is TGCAGCGTTGGCACACCTGGCGGGAGCCCGGGTGAGCAGTACTTC.

Comments on this clonotype: A much larger clone is a single base away; this may be a read error. The rearrangement joins TRBV28 to TRBJ2-7; D gene unclear. CDR1 is MDHEN, CDR2 SYDVKM, per germline. CDR3 length equals 13 residues. V lost 3 bases, J lost 6 bases, and 12 bases lay in between. Here the CDR3 reads CASSFSIPLEQYF. The CDR3 DNA reads as TGTGCCAGCAGTTTCTCGATCCCGCTCGAGCAGTACTTC.